The clone carrying this T cell receptor beta chain was recorded once. These data are taken from a study of cytomegalovirus exposure and HLA in healthy donors. Clones were read by immunoSEQ multiplex PCR, and TCRdb kept only the in-frame ones, dropping some. The table lists approximately 160,000 clones, 84% of them singletons, with 10% in the top ten. The CDR3 runs to 15 residues. The germline CDR1 and CDR2 sequences are SGHTA and FQGNSA. Trimming left V 1 base short and J 0 bases short, with 6 bases between. The specimen sequenced was PBMCs. The sequence was collected from a man aged 25-45 years in good health and CMV-seropositive. This rearrangement joins TRBV7-2 to TRBJ1-4, with D unclear. The CDR3 loop reads CASSLVPSTNEKLFF. The CDR3 DNA sequence: TGTGCCAGCAGCTTAGTCCCCTCAACTAATGAAAAACTGTTTTTT.